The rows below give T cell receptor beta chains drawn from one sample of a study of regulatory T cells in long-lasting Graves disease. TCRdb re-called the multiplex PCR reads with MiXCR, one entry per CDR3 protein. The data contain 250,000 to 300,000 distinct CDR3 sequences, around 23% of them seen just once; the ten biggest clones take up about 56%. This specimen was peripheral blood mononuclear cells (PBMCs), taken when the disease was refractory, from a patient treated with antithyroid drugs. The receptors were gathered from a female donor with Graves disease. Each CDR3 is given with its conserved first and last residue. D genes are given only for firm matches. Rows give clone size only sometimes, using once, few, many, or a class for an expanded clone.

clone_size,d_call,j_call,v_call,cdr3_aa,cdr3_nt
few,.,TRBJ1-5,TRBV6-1,CASSPPVVGDSNQPQHF,TGTGCCAGCAGCCCCCCCGTCGTAGGGGATAGCAATCAGCCCCAGCATTTT
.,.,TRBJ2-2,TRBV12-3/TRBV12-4,CASSLEKAGELFF,TGTGCCAGCAGTTTAGAGAAGGCCGGGGAGCTGTTTTTT
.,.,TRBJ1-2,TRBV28,CASSLAGHPNYGYTF,TGTGCCAGCAGTTTAGCGGGACACCCTAACTATGGCTACACCTTC
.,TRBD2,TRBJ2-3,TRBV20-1,CSARRAGNTDTQYF,TGCAGTGCTAGGCGAGCGGGGAACACAGATACGCAGTATTTT
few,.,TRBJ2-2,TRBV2,CASSESTNTGELFF,TGTGCCAGCAGTGAGTCGACAAACACCGGGGAGCTGTTTTTT
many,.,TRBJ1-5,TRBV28,CASSTRGYSNQPQHF,TGTGCCAGCAGTACCCGGGGTTATAGCAATCAGCCCCAGCATTTT
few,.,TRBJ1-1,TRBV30,CAWSVGPGFEAFF,TGTGCCTGGAGTGTGGGTCCTGGGTTTGAAGCTTTCTTT
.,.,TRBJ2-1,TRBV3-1,CASSQTGLGNEQFF,TGTGCCAGCAGCCAAACAGGGTTGGGCAATGAGCAGTTCTTC
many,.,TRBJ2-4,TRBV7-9,CASSPRGGAVGIQYF,TGTGCCAGCAGCCCTCGAGGGGGGGCAGTGGGCATTCAGTACTTC
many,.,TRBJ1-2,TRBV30,CASTTRASIGYTF,TGTGCCTCAACGACCAGGGCTAGCATAGGCTACACCTTC
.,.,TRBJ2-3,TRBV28,CASTRNTPAWGTQYF,TGTGCCAGCACTCGTAACACTCCGGCCTGGGGTACGCAGTATTTT
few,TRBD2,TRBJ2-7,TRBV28,CASQTSRAYEQYF,TGTGCCAGCCAGACTAGCCGGGCCTACGAGCAGTACTTC
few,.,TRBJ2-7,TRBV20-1,CSASSGLSSYEQYF,TGCAGTGCTAGTAGCGGCCTAAGCTCCTACGAGCAGTACTTC
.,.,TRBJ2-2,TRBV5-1,CASRPGEQATNTGELFF,TGCGCCAGCCGGCCTGGGGAACAGGCAACAAACACCGGGGAGCTGTTTTTT
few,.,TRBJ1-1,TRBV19,CASSVQGANTEAFF,TGTGCCAGTAGTGTACAGGGCGCGAACACTGAAGCTTTCTTT
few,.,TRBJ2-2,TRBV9,CASSDHRANTGELFF,TGTGCCAGCAGCGACCACAGGGCCAACACCGGGGAGCTGTTTTTT
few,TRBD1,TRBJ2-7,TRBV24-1,CATSQDRAYGQYF,TGTGCCACCTCCCAGGACAGGGCGTATGGGCAGTACTTC
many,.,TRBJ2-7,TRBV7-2,CATRDSHSYEQYF,TGTGCCACGCGGGACAGCCACTCCTACGAGCAGTACTTC
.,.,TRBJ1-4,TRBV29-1,CSVEPAQGEKLFF,TGCAGCGTTGAACCCGCGCAGGGAGAAAAACTGTTTTTT
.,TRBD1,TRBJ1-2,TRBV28,CASSQAGTGRYGYTF,TGTGCCAGCAGTCAGGCGGGGACAGGGCGTTATGGCTACACCTTC
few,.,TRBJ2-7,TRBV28,CATRYRLGTYEQYF,TGTGCCACCCGTTACAGGTTGGGGACCTACGAGCAGTACTTC
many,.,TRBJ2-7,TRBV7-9,CASSLGQPVDEQYF,TGTGCCAGCAGCTTAGGGCAGCCAGTTGACGAGCAGTACTTC
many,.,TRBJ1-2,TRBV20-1,CSALLAGIHGYTF,TGCAGTGCCCTTCTAGCAGGGATTCATGGCTACACCTTC
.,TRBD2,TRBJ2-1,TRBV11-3,CAREVAGVGDEQFF,TGTGCCAGAGAAGTGGCGGGAGTCGGGGATGAGCAGTTCTTC
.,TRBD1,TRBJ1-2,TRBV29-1,CSVGRDRDPYGYTF,TGCAGCGTTGGACGGGACAGGGATCCCTATGGCTACACCTTC
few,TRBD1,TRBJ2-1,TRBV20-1,CSARSPRTGNEQFF,TGCAGTGCTAGATCCCCCCGGACAGGGAACGAGCAGTTCTTC
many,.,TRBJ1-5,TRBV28,CASNHGLYRNQPQHF,TGTGCCAGCAATCACGGCTTGTACAGGAATCAGCCCCAGCATTTT
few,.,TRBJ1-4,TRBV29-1,CSVLTGAEKLFF,TGCAGCGTCCTTACAGGTGCTGAAAAACTGTTTTTT
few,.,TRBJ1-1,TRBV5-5,CASSLWTGGNTEAFF,TGTGCCAGCAGCTTGTGGACGGGGGGGAACACTGAAGCTTTCTTT
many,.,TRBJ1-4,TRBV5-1,CASSFGTNEKLFF,TGCGCCAGCAGCTTTGGGACGAATGAAAAACTGTTTTTT
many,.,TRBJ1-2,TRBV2,CASRRSRDPFGYTF,TGTGCCAGCAGACGCAGCAGGGACCCCTTTGGCTACACCTTC
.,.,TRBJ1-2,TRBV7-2,CASSLAGTVYGYTF,TGTGCCAGCAGCTTAGCCGGGACGGTCTATGGCTACACCTTC
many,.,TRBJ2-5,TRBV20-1,CSARVPATVTQYF,TGCAGTGCTAGAGTCCCGGCTACAGTGACCCAGTACTTC
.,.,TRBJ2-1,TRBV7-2,CASSPIGGTKQFF,TGTGCCAGCAGCCCAATTGGGGGGACGAAGCAGTTCTTC
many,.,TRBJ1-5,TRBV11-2,CASSLERNNQPQHF,TGTGCCAGCAGCTTAGAACGGAACAATCAGCCCCAGCATTTT
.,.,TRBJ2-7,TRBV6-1,CASSEAGGGWYEQYF,TGTGCCAGCAGTGAAGCTGGGGGGGGCTGGTACGAGCAGTACTTC
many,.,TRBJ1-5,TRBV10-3,CAISGSGNQPQHF,TGTGCCATCAGTGGGTCCGGCAATCAGCCCCAGCATTTT
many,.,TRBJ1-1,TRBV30,CAWSISGAADTEAFF,TGTGCCTGGAGTATTTCGGGGGCCGCGGACACTGAAGCTTTCTTT
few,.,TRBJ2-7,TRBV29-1,CSVEDHPYEQYF,TGCAGCGTTGAAGATCACCCCTACGAGCAGTACTTC
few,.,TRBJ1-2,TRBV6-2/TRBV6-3,CASSFDRFDGYTF,TGTGCCAGCAGTTTCGACAGGTTCGATGGCTACACCTTC
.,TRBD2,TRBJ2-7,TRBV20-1,CSAASGYSYEQYF,TGCAGTGCTGCTAGCGGGTACTCCTACGAGCAGTACTTC
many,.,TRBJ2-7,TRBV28,CASSLWASEQYF,TGTGCCAGCAGTTTATGGGCGTCCGAGCAGTACTTC
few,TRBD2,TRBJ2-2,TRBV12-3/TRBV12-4,CASSPGLAGIANTGELFF,TGTGCCAGCAGTCCGGGACTAGCGGGAATCGCGAACACCGGGGAGCTGTTTTTT
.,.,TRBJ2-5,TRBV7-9,CASSSLREPLETQYF,TGTGCCAGCAGCTCTCTCCGGGAGCCGTTAGAGACCCAGTACTTC
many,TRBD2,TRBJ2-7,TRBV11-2,CASRPLAGGSSYEQYF,TGTGCCAGCAGACCACTAGCGGGAGGGAGCTCCTACGAGCAGTACTTC
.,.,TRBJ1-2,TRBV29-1,CSVDYPGRAYGYTF,TGCAGCGTTGATTACCCCGGAAGAGCGTATGGCTACACCTTC
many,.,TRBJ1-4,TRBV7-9,CASTSNLDNEKLFF,TGTGCCAGCACGAGTAACCTGGATAATGAAAAACTGTTTTTT
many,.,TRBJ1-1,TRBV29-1,CSVEHRGTEAFF,TGCAGCGTTGAGCATAGGGGCACTGAAGCTTTCTTT